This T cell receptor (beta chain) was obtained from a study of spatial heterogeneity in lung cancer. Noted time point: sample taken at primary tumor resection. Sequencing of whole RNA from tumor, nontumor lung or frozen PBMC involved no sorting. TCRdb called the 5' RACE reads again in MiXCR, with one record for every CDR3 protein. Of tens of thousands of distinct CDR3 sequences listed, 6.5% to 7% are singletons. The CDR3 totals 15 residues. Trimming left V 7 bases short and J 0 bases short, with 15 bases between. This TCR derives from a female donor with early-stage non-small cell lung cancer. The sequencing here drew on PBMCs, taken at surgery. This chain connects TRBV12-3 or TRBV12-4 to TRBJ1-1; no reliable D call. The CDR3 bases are TGTGCCAGCACCCCCAGAAGGGTCGTGAACACTGAAGCTTTCTTT. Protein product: CASTPRRVVNTEAFF.